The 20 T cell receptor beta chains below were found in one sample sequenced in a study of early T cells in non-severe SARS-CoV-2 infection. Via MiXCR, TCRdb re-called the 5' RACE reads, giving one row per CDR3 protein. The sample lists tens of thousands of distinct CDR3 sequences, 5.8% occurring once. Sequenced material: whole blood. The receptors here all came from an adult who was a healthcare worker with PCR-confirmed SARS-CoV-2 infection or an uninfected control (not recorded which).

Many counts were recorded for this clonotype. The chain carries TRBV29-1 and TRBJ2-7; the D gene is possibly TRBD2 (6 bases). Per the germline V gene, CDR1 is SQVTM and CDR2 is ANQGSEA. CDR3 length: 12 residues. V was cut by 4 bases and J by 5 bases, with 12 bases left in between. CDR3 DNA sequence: TGCAGCGTTGTGTGGGAGGCCCACGAGCAGTACTTC. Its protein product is CSVVWEAHEQYF.

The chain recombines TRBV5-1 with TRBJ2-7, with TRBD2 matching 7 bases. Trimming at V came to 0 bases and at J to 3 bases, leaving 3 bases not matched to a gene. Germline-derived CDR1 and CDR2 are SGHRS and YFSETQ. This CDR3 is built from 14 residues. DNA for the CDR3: TGCGCCAGCAGCTTGGGTCGGACTAGCTACGAGCAGTACTTC. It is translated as CASSLGRTSYEQYF.

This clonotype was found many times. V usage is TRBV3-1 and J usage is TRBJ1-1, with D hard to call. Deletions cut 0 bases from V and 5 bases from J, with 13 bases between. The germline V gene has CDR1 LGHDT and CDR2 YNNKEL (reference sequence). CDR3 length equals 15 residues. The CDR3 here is CASSQDRIGRTEAFF. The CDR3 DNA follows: TGTGCCAGCAGCCAAGATCGAATCGGGCGTACTGAAGCTTTCTTT.

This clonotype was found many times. The CDR3 DNA is TGTGCCAGCAGCCCGCCGTCTATGTCAAGATTAAGCTCCTACAATGAGCAGTTCTTC. Residues: CASSPPSMSRLSSYNEQFF. The chain employs TRBV14 and TRBJ2-1; D gene uncertain. The CDR3 has 19 residues. V dropped 4 bases and J dropped 0 bases, with 22 bases sitting between them. Looked up from germline, CDR1 is SGHDN and CDR2 is FVKESK.

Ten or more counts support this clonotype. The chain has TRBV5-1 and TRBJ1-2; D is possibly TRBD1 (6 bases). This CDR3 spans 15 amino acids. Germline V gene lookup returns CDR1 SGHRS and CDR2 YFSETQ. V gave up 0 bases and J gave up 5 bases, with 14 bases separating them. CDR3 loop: CASSLEAGAGYGYTF. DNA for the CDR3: TGCGCCAGCAGCTTGGAAGCAGGGGCGGGGTATGGCTACACCTTC.

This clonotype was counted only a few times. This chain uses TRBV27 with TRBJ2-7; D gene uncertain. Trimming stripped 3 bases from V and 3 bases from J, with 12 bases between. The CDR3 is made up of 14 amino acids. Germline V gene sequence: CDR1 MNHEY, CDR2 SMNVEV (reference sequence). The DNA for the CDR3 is TGTGCCAGCAGTTTTAAGGCCCACCACTACGAGCAGTACTTC. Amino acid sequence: CASSFKAHHYEQYF.

The CDR3 DNA sequence: TGTGCCAACCGATCCTGGGCTAGCGGGATGTGTAATGAGCAGTTCTTC. Translated: CANRSWASGMCNEQFF. The rearrangement uses TRBV21-1 and TRBJ2-1; the table's D call, TRBD2, was not checked against the DNA. TRBV21-1 is a pseudogene segment. The CDR3 spans 16 residues.

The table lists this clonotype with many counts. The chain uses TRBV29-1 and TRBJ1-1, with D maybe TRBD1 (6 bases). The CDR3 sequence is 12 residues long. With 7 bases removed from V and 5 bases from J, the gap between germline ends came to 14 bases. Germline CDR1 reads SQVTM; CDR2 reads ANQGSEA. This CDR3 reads CSGGQKGTEAFF. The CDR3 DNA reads TGCAGCGGCGGACAGAAAGGAACTGAAGCTTTCTTT.

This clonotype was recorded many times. The CDR3 reads CASSLVGGRIDEQYF. CDR3 DNA sequence: TGCGCCAGCAGCTTGGTCGGGGGGCGCATCGACGAGCAGTACTTC. The chain carries TRBV5-1 and TRBJ2-7, with D perhaps matching TRBD2 (7 bases). Trimming took 0 bases from V and 5 from J, leaving 15 bases between them. This CDR3 has 15 amino acids. The V gene's germline CDR1 is SGHRS and CDR2 YFSETQ. Together with reference TRBV5-1 and TRBJ2-7, the CDR3 gives the full variable domain: KAGVTQTPRYLIKTRGQQVTLSCSPISGHRSVSWYQQTPGQGLQFLFEYFSETQRNKGNFPGRFSGRQFSNSRSEMNVSTLELGDSALYLCASSLVGGRIDEQYFGPGTRLTVT.

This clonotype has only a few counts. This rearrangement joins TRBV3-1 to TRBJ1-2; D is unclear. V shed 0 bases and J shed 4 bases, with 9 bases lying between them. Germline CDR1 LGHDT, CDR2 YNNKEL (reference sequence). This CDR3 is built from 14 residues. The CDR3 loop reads CASSQETIRYGYTF. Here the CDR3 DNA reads TGTGCCAGCAGCCAAGAAACGATCCGCTATGGCTACACCTTC.

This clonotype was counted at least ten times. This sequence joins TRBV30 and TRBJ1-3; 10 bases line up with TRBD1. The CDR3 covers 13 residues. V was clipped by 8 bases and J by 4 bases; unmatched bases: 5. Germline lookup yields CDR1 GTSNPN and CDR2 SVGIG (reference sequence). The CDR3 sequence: CAIDRGLGNTIYF. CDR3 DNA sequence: TGTGCCATCGACAGGGGGCTCGGAAACACCATATATTTT.

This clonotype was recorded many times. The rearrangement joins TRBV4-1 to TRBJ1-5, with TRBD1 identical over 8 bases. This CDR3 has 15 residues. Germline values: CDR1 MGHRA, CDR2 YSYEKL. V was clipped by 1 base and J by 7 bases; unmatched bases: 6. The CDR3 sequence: CASSQAQGAGQPQHF. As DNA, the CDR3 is TGCGCCAGCAGCCAAGCGCAGGGGGCAGGGCAGCCCCAGCATTTT.

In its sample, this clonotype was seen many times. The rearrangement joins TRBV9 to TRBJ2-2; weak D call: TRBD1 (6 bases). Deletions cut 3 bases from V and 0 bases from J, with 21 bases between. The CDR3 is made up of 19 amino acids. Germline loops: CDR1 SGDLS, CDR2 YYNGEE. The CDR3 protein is CASSARGPYRDTNTGELFF. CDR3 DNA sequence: TGTGCCAGCAGCGCCCGAGGACCATACAGGGATACGAACACCGGGGAGCTGTTTTTT.

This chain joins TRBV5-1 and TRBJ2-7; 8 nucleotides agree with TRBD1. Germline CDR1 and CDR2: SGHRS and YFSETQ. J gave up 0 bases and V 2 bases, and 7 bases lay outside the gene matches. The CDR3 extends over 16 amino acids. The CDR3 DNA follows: TGCGCCAGCAGCTTCCGACAGGGGCACTCCTCCTACGAGCAGTACTTC. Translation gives CASSFRQGHSSYEQYF.

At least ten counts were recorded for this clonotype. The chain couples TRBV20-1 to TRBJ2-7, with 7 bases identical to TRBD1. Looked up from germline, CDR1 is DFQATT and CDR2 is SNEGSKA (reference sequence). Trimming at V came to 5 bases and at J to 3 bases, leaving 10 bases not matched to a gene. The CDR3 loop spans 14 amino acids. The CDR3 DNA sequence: TGCAGTGCTCGTAGACAGGGAGAAATCTACGAGCAGTACTTC. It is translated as CSARRQGEIYEQYF.

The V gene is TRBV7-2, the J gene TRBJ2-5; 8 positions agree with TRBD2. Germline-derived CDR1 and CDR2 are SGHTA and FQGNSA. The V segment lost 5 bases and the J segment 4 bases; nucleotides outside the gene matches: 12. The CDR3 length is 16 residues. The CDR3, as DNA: TGTGCCAGCAGCCGGGGTGGACTAGCAGGAGCAGAGACCCAGTACTTC. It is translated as CASSRGGLAGAETQYF.

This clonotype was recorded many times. The CDR3 DNA is TGTGCCACCAGCAGGGATTACCCGGGACTAGCGGGATCCCAGGCCCAAAACATTCAGTACTTC. It specifies CATSRDYPGLAGSQAQNIQYF. J is TRBJ2-4 and V is TRBV15; 13 bases fit TRBD2. The junction had 19 bases not matched to a gene; V was cut back by 3 bases and J by 5 bases. Germline V gene lookup returns CDR1 LNHNV and CDR2 YYDKDF (reference sequence). The CDR3 contains 21 residues.

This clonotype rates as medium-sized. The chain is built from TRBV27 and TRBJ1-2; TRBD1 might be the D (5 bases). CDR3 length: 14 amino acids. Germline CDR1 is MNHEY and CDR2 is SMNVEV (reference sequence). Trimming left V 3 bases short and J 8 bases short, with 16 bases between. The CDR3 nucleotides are TGTGCCAGCAGTTTCCGATGGGGGATGCGGGGCTACACCTTC. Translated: CASSFRWGMRGYTF.

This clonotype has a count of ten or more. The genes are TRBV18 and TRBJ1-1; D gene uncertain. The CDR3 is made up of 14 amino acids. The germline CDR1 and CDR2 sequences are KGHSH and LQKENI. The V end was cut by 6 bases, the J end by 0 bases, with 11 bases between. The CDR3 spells CASSPLRMNTEAFF. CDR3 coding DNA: TGTGCCAGCTCTCCCTTGAGAATGAACACTGAAGCTTTCTTT.

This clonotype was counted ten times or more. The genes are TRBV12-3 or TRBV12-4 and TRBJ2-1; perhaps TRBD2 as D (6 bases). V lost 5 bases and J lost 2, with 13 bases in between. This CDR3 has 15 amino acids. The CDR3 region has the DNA TGTGCCAGCAGTCCCTGGGACTCCCCCTACAATGAGCAGTTCTTC. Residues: CASSPWDSPYNEQFF.